This is a list of T cell receptor beta chains from one sample in a study of shared clonotypes between healthy human individuals. TCRdb's table, derived via immunoSEQ multiplex PCR, lists solely in-frame clones and lacks some. Of 2 million to 2.5 million clones detected, approximately 93% appear once; the ten largest clones hold about 0.39%. The sample consisted of naive CD4+ T cells from PBMCs. The receptors were gathered from a man younger than 35 in good health. Some clones in this sample may be carry-over from other donors' samples. Both conserved end residues are part of each CDR3. The D gene is left open where the match is weak. Some rows mark clone size as missing; the rest say once, few, many or name a class of expanded clone.

CDR3: CASSPWTAVHFYEQYF; DNA: TGTGCCAGCAGCCCGTGGACAGCCGTCCATTTCTACGAGCAGTACTTC; V: TRBV5-6; D: .; J: TRBJ2-7; size: .
CDR3: CAWSEGDSPDF; DNA: TGTGCCTGGTCCGAGGGGGACAGCCCGGACTTC; V: TRBV30; D: TRBD1; J: TRBJ2-5; size: .
CDR3: CASSSASGRGLAYEQYF; DNA: TGTGCCAGCAGTTCGGCTAGCGGGAGGGGCTTGGCCTACGAGCAGTACTTC; V: TRBV27; D: TRBD2; J: TRBJ2-7; size: .
CDR3: CATSRDWGLAHNEQFF; DNA: TGTGCCACCAGCAGAGATTGGGGACTAGCGCACAATGAGCAGTTCTTC; V: TRBV15; D: TRBD2; J: TRBJ2-1; size: .
CDR3: CASSPRLAGSYNEQFF; DNA: TGTGCCAGCAGCCCCCGGTTAGCGGGGTCCTACAATGAGCAGTTCTTC; V: TRBV9; D: TRBD2; J: TRBJ2-1; size: .
CDR3: CAISARPEGVHGYTF; DNA: TGTGCCATCAGTGCCCGCCCTGAGGGGGTCCATGGCTACACCTTC; V: TRBV10-3; D: .; J: TRBJ1-2; size: .
CDR3: CASSPGIRTDTQYF; DNA: TGCGCCAGCAGCCCGGGTATTCGAACAGATACGCAGTATTTT; V: TRBV5-1; D: .; J: TRBJ2-3; size: .
CDR3: CASSEEGDRWPRYNQPQHF; DNA: TGTGCCAGCAGTGAAGAGGGGGACAGGTGGCCCCGCTACAATCAGCCCCAGCATTTT; V: TRBV6-1; D: TRBD1; J: TRBJ1-5; size: .
CDR3: CASSPVSWETQYF; DNA: TGCGCCAGCAGCCCGGTTTCCTGGGAGACCCAGTACTTC; V: TRBV5-1; D: .; J: TRBJ2-5; size: .
CDR3: CASSLSPGASEQFF; DNA: TGCGCCAGCAGCTTGTCTCCGGGGGCGAGCGAGCAGTTCTTC; V: TRBV5-1; D: .; J: TRBJ2-1; size: .
CDR3: CASSNPHGSSGELFF; DNA: TGTGCCAGTAGTAATCCCCATGGTAGCTCCGGGGAGCTGTTTTTT; V: TRBV19; D: .; J: TRBJ2-2; size: .
CDR3: CASSLMGGETQYF; DNA: TGTGCCAGCAGCTTAATGGGGGGAGAGACCCAGTACTTC; V: TRBV7-2; D: .; J: TRBJ2-5; size: .
CDR3: CASSDSGLAGNDEQFF; DNA: TGTGCCAGCAGTGACTCCGGCCTAGCGGGAAACGATGAGCAGTTCTTC; V: TRBV6-4; D: TRBD2; J: TRBJ2-1; size: .
CDR3: CASSGLAGGSYNEQFF; DNA: TGTGCCAGCAGCGGCCTAGCGGGAGGTTCCTACAATGAGCAGTTCTTC; V: TRBV9; D: TRBD2; J: TRBJ2-1; size: .
CDR3: CASSFLGEDTYEQYF; DNA: TGTGCCAGCAGCTTCTTGGGAGAGGATACGTACGAGCAGTACTTC; V: TRBV5-6; D: .; J: TRBJ2-7; size: .
CDR3: CASSLRWGARFGWQYF; DNA: TGTGCCAGCAGCTTAAGATGGGGCGCCCGTTTCGGCTGGCAGTACTTC; V: TRBV7-3; D: .; J: TRBJ2-7; size: .
CDR3: CASALRDSVGYEQYF; DNA: TGTGCCAGTGCCCTCAGGGACAGCGTGGGCTACGAGCAGTACTTC; V: TRBV19; D: TRBD1; J: TRBJ2-7; size: .
CDR3: CSIPGTDTQYF; DNA: TGCTCGATACCCGGCACAGATACGCAGTATTTT; V: TRBV7-9; D: .; J: TRBJ2-3; size: .
CDR3: CASTPSPGHGETQYF; DNA: TGTGCCAGCACCCCCAGCCCCGGACACGGGGAGACCCAGTACTTC; V: TRBV6-6; D: .; J: TRBJ2-5; size: .
CDR3: CASSLGGAESPYNEQFF; DNA: TGTGCCAGCAGTTTAGGGGGAGCGGAGAGCCCCTACAATGAGCAGTTCTTC; V: TRBV28; D: .; J: TRBJ2-1; size: .
CDR3: CASSLGRGLRQETQYF; DNA: TGTGCCAGCAGCTTAGGTAGGGGTTTGCGACAAGAGACCCAGTACTTC; V: TRBV7-2; D: .; J: TRBJ2-5; size: .
CDR3: CASRPTLRSYNEQFF; DNA: TGTGCCAGCAGACCGACCCTCCGGTCCTACAATGAGCAGTTCTTC; V: TRBV6-1; D: .; J: TRBJ2-1; size: .
CDR3: CATGTGHSGNTIYF; DNA: TGTGCCACCGGGACAGGCCACTCTGGAAACACCATATATTTT; V: TRBV28; D: TRBD1; J: TRBJ1-3; size: .
CDR3: CASSLSGVAYEQYF; DNA: TGCGCCAGCAGCTTATCAGGGGTTGCCTACGAGCAGTACTTC; V: TRBV5-1; D: .; J: TRBJ2-7; size: .
CDR3: CASSRFQETQYF; DNA: TGTGCCAGCAGCAGGTTCCAAGAGACCCAGTACTTC; V: TRBV5-4; D: .; J: TRBJ2-5; size: .
CDR3: CASNIGQGKKQPQHF; DNA: TGTGCCAGCAATATCGGACAGGGAAAAAAACAGCCCCAGCATTTT; V: TRBV28; D: TRBD1; J: TRBJ1-5; size: .
CDR3: CASSLGRTSYEQYF; DNA: TGTGCCAGCAGCTTAGGTAGAACTTCCTACGAGCAGTACTTC; V: TRBV7-8; D: .; J: TRBJ2-7; size: .
CDR3: CASSEPGVRNGELFF; DNA: TGTGCCAGCAGCGAACCAGGGGTTCGAAACGGGGAGCTGTTTTTT; V: TRBV11-1; D: .; J: TRBJ2-2; size: once
CDR3: CAWTGGGREATNEKLFF; DNA: TGTGCCTGGACCGGGGGGGGCCGGGAGGCAACTAATGAAAAACTGTTTTTT; V: TRBV30; D: .; J: TRBJ1-4; size: .
CDR3: CASSFGGALREQYF; DNA: TGTGCCAGCAGTTTCGGGGGGGCGCTTCGGGAGCAGTACTTC; V: TRBV28; D: TRBD2; J: TRBJ2-7; size: .
CDR3: CASSEGHRGSEQYF; DNA: TGTGCCAGCAGTGAAGGGCACAGGGGGTCCGAGCAGTACTTC; V: TRBV2; D: TRBD1; J: TRBJ2-7; size: .
CDR3: CSVVGGANVLTF; DNA: TGCAGCGTAGTAGGAGGGGCCAACGTCCTGACTTTC; V: TRBV29-1; D: .; J: TRBJ2-6; size: .
CDR3: CASSFSGPYEQYF; DNA: TGTGCCAGCAGTTTTTCCGGGCCCTACGAGCAGTACTTC; V: TRBV27; D: .; J: TRBJ2-7; size: .
CDR3: CASSPTGTGVNEQFF; DNA: TGCGCCAGCAGTCCGACCGGGACAGGGGTCAATGAGCAGTTCTTC; V: TRBV10-1; D: TRBD1; J: TRBJ2-1; size: few
CDR3: CSAALATDTQYF; DNA: TGCAGCGCCGCTCTAGCTACAGATACGCAGTATTTT; V: TRBV29-1; D: .; J: TRBJ2-3; size: .
CDR3: CAISETSSEPDTQYF; DNA: TGTGCCATCAGTGAGACTAGCTCGGAGCCAGATACGCAGTATTTT; V: TRBV10-3; D: .; J: TRBJ2-3; size: .
CDR3: CASSLLYSSGELFF; DNA: TGTGCCAGCAGCTTACTGTATAGCTCCGGGGAGCTGTTTTTT; V: TRBV7-9; D: .; J: TRBJ2-2; size: .
CDR3: CASSDRRWQGNTGELFF; DNA: TGTGCCAGCAGTGATAGGCGTTGGCAGGGGAACACCGGGGAGCTGTTTTTT; V: TRBV25-1; D: .; J: TRBJ2-2; size: .
CDR3: CASSYSGGGTDTQYF; DNA: TGTGCCAGCAGCTATAGCGGAGGGGGCACAGATACGCAGTATTTT; V: TRBV7-2; D: .; J: TRBJ2-3; size: .
CDR3: CASSLISGSVTDTQYF; DNA: TGTGCCAGCAGCTTAATTAGCGGGAGCGTCACAGATACGCAGTATTTT; V: TRBV11-2; D: TRBD2; J: TRBJ2-3; size: .
CDR3: CAYKGIRKILAGGSEGDEQFF; DNA: TGTGCCTATAAGGGGATCCGAAAAATTCTAGCGGGAGGGTCAGAAGGAGACGAGCAGTTCTTC; V: TRBV30; D: TRBD2; J: TRBJ2-1; size: .
CDR3: CASGWGPRGTEAFF; DNA: TGCGCCAGCGGATGGGGCCCGAGGGGCACTGAAGCTTTCTTT; V: TRBV5-1; D: .; J: TRBJ1-1; size: once
CDR3: CASSEPVSGNTIYF; DNA: TGTGCCAGCAGTGAACCCGTCTCTGGAAACACCATATATTTT; V: TRBV6-1; D: .; J: TRBJ1-3; size: .
CDR3: CASSQLGSYNEQFF; DNA: TGTGCCAGCAGCCAACTAGGATCCTACAATGAGCAGTTCTTC; V: TRBV9; D: .; J: TRBJ2-1; size: .
CDR3: CSVSRGADNEQFF; DNA: TGCAGCGTCTCCCGCGGGGCGGACAATGAGCAGTTCTTC; V: TRBV29-1; D: .; J: TRBJ2-1; size: once
CDR3: CASSIGSRDEQYF; DNA: TGTGCCAGTAGTATAGGGAGCCGGGACGAGCAGTACTTC; V: TRBV19; D: .; J: TRBJ2-7; size: .
CDR3: CASSKTSLYNEQFF; DNA: TGTGCCAGCAGCAAAACTAGCCTCTACAATGAGCAGTTCTTC; V: TRBV9; D: .; J: TRBJ2-1; size: .
CDR3: CASSLAVSTDTQYF; DNA: TGTGCCAGCAGCTTAGCAGTATCCACAGATACGCAGTATTTT; V: TRBV7-6; D: .; J: TRBJ2-3; size: .
CDR3: CASRTTSGRARETQYF; DNA: TGTGCCAGTAGAACTACTAGCGGGAGGGCCCGAGAGACCCAGTACTTC; V: TRBV19; D: TRBD2; J: TRBJ2-5; size: .
CDR3: CAGPNSRDQYGYTF; DNA: TGTGCCGGACCAAATTCCCGGGACCAGTATGGCTACACCTTC; V: TRBV21-1; D: .; J: TRBJ1-2; size: few
CDR3: CASSQLVLRYEQYF; DNA: TGCGCCAGCAGCCAGCTGGTACTGAGGTACGAGCAGTACTTC; V: TRBV4-1; D: .; J: TRBJ2-7; size: .
CDR3: CASSLDPGTYEQYF; DNA: TGTGCCAGCAGCTTAGACCCAGGAACCTACGAGCAGTACTTC; V: TRBV7-2; D: .; J: TRBJ2-7; size: .